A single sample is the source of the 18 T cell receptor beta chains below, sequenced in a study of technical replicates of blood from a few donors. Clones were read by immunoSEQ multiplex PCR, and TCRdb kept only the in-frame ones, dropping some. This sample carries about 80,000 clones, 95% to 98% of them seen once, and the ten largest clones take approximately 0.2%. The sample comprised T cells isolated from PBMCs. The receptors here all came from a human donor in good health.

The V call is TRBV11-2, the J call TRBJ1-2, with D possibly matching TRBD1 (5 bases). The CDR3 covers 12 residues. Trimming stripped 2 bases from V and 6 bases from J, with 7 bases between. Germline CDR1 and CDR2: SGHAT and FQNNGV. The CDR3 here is CASSLQGDGYTF. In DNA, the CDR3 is TGTGCCAGCAGCTTACAGGGTGATGGCTACACCTTC.

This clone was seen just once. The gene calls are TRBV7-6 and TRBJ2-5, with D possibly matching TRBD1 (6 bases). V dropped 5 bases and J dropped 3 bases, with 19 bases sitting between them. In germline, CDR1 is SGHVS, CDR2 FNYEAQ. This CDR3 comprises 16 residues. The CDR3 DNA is TGTGCCAGCAGCCCCCTACTGGGCAGGGGAGAAGAGACCCAGTACTTC. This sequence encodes CASSPLLGRGEETQYF.

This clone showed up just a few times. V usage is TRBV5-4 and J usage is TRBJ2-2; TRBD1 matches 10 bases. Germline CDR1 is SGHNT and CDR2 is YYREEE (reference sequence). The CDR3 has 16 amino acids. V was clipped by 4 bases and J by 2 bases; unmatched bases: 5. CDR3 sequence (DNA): TGTGCCAGCAGCAAGACAGGGGGCGGAAACACCGGGGAGCTGTTTTTT. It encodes CASSKTGGGNTGELFF. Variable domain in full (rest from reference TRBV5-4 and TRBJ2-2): ETGVTQSPTHLIKTRGQQVTLRCSSQSGHNTVSWYQQALGQGPQFIFQYYREEENGRGNFPPRFSGLQFPNYSSELNVNALELDDSALYLCASSKTGGGNTGELFFGEGSRLTVL.

The CDR3 DNA follows: TGTGCCAGCTCACAGGGTATGGAGGAGGCGAGCGGCTACACCTTC. It is translated as CASSQGMEEASGYTF. The genes are TRBV18 and TRBJ1-2, with D hard to call. V shed 4 bases and J shed 8 bases, with 20 bases lying between them. The CDR3 runs 15 residues. Germline CDR1 is KGHSH and CDR2 is LQKENI.

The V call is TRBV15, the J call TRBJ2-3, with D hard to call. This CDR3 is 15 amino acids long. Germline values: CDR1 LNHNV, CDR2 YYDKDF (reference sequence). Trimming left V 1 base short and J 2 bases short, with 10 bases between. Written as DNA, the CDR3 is TGTGCCACCAGCAGAGTGCGGCAGCCCACAGATACGCAGTATTTT. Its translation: CATSRVRQPTDTQYF.

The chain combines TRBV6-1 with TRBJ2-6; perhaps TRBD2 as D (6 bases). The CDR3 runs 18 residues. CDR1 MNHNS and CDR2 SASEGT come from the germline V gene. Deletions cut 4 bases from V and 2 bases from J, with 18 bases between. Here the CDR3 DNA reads TGTGCCAGCAGTGCATGGGCGGGAATAAGGACTGGGGCCAACGTCCTGACTTTC. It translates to CASSAWAGIRTGANVLTF.

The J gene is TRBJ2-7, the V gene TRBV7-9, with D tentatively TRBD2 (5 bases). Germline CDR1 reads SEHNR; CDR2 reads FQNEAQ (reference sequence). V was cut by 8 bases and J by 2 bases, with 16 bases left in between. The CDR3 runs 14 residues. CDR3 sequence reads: CASSTSGSTYEQYF. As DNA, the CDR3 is TGTGCCAGCTCTACGTCGGGGAGTACCTACGAGCAGTACTTC.

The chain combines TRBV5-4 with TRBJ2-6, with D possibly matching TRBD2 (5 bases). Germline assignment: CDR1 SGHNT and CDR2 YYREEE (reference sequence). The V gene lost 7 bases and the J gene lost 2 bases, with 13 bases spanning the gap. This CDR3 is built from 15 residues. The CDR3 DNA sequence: TGTGCCAGCGGCCCAGGAGGTGCTGGGGCCAACGTCCTGACTTTC. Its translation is CASGPGGAGANVLTF.

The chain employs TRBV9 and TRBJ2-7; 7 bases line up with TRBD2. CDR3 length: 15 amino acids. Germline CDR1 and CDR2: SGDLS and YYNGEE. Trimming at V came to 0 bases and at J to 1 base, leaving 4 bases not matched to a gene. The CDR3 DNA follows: TGTGCCAGCAGCGTAGACGGGACTATATCCTACGAGCAGTACTTC. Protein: CASSVDGTISYEQYF.

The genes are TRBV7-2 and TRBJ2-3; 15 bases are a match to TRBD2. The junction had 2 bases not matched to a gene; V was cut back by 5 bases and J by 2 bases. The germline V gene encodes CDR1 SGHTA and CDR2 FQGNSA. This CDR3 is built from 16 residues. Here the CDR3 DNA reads TGTGCCAGCAGCGGACTAGCGGGAGGGGCCACAGATACGCAGTATTTT. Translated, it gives CASSGLAGGATDTQYF.

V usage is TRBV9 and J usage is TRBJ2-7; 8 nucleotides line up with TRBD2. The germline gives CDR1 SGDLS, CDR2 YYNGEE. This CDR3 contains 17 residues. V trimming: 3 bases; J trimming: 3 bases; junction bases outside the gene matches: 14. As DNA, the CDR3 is TGTGCCAGCAGCGCTCGACGTCTAGCGGGCGACTACTACGAGCAGTACTTC. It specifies CASSARRLAGDYYEQYF.

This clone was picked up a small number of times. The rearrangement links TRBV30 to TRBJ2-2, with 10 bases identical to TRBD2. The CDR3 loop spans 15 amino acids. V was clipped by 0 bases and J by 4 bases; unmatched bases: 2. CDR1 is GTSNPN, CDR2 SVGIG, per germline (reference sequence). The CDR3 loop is CAWSVEREGTGELFF. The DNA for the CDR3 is TGTGCCTGGAGTGTTGAGCGGGAGGGCACCGGGGAGCTGTTTTTT.

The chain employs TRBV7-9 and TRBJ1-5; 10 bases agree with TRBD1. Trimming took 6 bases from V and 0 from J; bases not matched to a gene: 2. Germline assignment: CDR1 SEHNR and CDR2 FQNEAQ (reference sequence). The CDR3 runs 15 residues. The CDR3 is CASRGTGDSNQPQHF. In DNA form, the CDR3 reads TGTGCCAGCAGGGGGACAGGGGATAGCAATCAGCCCCAGCATTTT. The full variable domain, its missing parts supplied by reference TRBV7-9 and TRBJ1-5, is DTGVSQNPRHKITKRGQNVTFRCDPISEHNRLYWYRQTLGQGPEFLTYFQNEAQLEKSRLLSDRFSAERPKGSFSTLEIQRTEQGDSAMYLCASRGTGDSNQPQHFGDGTRLSIL.

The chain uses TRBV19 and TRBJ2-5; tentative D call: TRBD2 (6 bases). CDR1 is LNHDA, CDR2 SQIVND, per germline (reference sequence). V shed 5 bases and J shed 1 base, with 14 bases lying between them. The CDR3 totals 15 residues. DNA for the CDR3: TGTGCCAGTAGTTTCATAGCGGAGCCCCAAGAGACCCAGTACTTC. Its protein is CASSFIAEPQETQYF.

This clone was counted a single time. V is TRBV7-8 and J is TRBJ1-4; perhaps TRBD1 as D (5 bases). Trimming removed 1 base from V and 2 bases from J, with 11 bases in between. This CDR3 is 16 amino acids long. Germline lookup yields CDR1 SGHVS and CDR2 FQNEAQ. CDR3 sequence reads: CASSLEWRGTNEKLFF. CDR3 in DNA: TGTGCCAGCAGCTTAGAGTGGCGGGGGACTAATGAAAAACTGTTTTTT.

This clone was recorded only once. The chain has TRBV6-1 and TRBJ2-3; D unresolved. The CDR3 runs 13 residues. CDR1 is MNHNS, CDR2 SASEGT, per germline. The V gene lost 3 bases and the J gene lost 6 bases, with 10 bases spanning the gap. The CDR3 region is CASSEQWLDTQYF. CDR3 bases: TGTGCCAGCAGTGAGCAGTGGTTGGATACGCAGTATTTT.

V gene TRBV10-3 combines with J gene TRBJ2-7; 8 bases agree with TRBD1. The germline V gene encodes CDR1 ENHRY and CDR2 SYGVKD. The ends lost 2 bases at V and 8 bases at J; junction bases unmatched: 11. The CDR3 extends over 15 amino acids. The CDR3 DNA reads TGTGCCATCAGTGAGCCCAGGACAGGGTTTTCGCAGCAGTACTTC. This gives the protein CAISEPRTGFSQQYF.

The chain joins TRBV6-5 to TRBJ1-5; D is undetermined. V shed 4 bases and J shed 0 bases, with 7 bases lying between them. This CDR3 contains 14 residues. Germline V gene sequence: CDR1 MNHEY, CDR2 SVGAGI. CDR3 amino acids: CASSSRDSNQPQHF. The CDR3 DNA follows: TGTGCCAGCAGTTCTCGGGATAGCAATCAGCCCCAGCATTTT.